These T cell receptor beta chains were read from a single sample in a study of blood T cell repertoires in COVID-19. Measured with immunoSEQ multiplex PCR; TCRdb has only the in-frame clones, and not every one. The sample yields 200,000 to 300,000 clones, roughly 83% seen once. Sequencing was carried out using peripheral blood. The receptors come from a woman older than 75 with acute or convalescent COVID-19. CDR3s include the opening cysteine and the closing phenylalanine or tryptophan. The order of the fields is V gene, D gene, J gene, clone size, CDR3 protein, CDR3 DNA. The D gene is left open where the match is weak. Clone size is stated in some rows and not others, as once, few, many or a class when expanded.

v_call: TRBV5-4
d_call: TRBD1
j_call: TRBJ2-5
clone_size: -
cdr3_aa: CASSLEGPRGETQYF
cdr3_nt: TGTGCCAGCAGCTTGGAGGGACCCAGGGGGGAGACCCAGTACTTC

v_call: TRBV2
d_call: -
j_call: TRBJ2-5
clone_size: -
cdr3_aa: CASGGAAQYF
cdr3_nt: TGTGCCAGCGGGGGGGCGGCCCAGTACTTC

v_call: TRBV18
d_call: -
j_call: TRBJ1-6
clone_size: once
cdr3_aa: CASSPFSTRDGGSYNSPLHF
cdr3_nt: TGTGCCAGCTCACCCTTCTCTACACGGGATGGAGGCTCCTATAATTCACCCCTCCACTTT

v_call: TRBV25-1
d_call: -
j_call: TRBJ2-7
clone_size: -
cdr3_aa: CASSSGFSYEQYF
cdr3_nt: TGTGCCAGCAGTAGCGGGTTTTCCTACGAGCAGTACTTC

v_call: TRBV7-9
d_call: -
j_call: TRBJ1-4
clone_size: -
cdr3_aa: CASSLGRATNEKLFF
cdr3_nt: TGTGCCAGCAGCTTAGGTCGAGCAACTAATGAAAAACTGTTTTTT

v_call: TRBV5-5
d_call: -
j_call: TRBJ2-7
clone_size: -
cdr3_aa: CASSLVPGVSSYEQYF
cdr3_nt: TGTGCCAGCAGCTTGGTCCCAGGGGTGAGCTCCTACGAGCAGTACTTC

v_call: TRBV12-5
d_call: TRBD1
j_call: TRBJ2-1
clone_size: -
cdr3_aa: CASGPRDSLSYNEQFF
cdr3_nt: TGTGCTAGTGGTCCCAGGGACAGCCTCTCCTACAATGAGCAGTTCTTC

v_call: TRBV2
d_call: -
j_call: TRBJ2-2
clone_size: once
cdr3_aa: CASNAVNTGELFF
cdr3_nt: TGTGCCAGCAATGCAGTGAACACCGGGGAGCTGTTTTTT

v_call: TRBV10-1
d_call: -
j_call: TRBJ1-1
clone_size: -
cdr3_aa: CASSESGKNTEAFF
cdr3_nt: TGCGCCAGCAGTGAGTCGGGCAAGAACACTGAAGCTTTCTTT

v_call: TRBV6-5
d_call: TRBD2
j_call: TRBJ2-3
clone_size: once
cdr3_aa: CASSSWGGPGADTQYF
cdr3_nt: TGTGCCAGCAGTTCATGGGGGGGACCCGGAGCAGATACGCAGTATTTT

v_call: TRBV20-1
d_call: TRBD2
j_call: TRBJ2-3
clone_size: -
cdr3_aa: CSASIRRGGVDTQYF
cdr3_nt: TGCAGTGCTAGTATTCGGCGGGGGGGAGTAGATACGCAGTATTTT

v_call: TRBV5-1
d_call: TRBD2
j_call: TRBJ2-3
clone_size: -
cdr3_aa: CASSPRGGVQDTQYF
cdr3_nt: TGCGCCAGCAGCCCACGCGGGGGGGTGCAGGATACGCAGTATTTT

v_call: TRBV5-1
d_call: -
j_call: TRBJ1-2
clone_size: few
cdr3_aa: CASSLDRNYGYTF
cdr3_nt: TGCGCCAGCAGCTTGGACAGAAACTATGGCTACACCTTC

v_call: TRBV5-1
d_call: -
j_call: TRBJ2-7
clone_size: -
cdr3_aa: CASREGYEQYF
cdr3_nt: TGCGCCAGCAGGGAGGGATACGAGCAGTACTTC

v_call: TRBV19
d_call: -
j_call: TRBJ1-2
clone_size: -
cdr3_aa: CASSIQGAYGYTF
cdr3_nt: TGTGCCAGTAGTATCCAGGGCGCCTATGGCTACACCTTC

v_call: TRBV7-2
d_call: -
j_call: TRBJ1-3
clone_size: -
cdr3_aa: CASSHGGSSGNTIYF
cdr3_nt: TGTGCCAGCAGCCACGGGGGGAGCTCTGGAAACACCATATATTTT

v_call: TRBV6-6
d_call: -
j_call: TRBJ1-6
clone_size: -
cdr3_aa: CASTPRAWETLHF
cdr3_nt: TGTGCCAGCACTCCACGGGCCTGGGAGACCCTCCACTTT

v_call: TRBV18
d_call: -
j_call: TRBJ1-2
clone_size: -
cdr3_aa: CASSQIESLPSNYGYTF
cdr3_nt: TGTGCCAGCTCACAGATAGAGAGTTTACCTTCTAACTATGGCTACACCTTC

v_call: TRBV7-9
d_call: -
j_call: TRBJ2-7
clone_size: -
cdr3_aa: CASSLAPRVPSEQYF
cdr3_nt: TGTGCCAGCAGCTTAGCCCCCAGGGTTCCCTCCGAGCAGTACTTC

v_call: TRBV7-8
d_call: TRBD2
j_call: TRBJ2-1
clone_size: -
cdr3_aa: CASSRWTSGSNEQFF
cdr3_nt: TGTGCCAGCAGCCGATGGACTAGCGGCAGCAATGAGCAGTTCTTC

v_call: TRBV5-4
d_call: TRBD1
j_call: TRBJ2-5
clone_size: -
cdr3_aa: CASSLQGARETQYF
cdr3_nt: TGTGCCAGCAGCTTGCAGGGGGCGCGAGAGACCCAGTACTTC

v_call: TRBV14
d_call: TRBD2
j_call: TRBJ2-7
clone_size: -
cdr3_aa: CASSQGLAGSHEQYF
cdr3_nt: TGTGCCAGCAGCCAGGGACTAGCGGGGTCCCACGAGCAGTACTTC

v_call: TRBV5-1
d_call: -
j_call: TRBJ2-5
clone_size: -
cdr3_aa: CASSLVGGQETQYF
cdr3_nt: TGCGCCAGCAGCCTGGTTGGGGGGCAAGAGACCCAGTACTTC

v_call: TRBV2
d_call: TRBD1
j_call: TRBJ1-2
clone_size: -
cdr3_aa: CASSGLQGAGGYTF
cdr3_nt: TGTGCCAGCAGTGGATTACAGGGGGCTGGTGGCTACACCTTC

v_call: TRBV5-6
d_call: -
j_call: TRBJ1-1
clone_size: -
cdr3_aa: CASSQAPLWTEAFF
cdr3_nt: TGTGCCAGCAGCCAGGCTCCGCTGTGGACTGAAGCTTTCTTT

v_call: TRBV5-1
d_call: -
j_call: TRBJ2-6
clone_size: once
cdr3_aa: CASRTVVSGANVLTF
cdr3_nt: TGCGCCAGCAGGACAGTAGTCTCTGGGGCCAACGTCCTGACTTTC

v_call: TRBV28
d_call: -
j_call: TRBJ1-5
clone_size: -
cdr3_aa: CASSLPRGSNQPQHF
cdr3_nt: TGTGCCAGCAGTTTACCCCGGGGGAGCAATCAGCCCCAGCATTTT

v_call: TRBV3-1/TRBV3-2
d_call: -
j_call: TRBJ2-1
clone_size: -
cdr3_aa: CASSHRTPDGRQFF
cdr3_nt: TGTGCCAGCAGCCATCGGACTCCCGATGGAAGGCAGTTCTTC

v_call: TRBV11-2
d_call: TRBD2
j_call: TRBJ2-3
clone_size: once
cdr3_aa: CASSLDLGLAGDTQYF
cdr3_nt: TGTGCCAGCAGCTTAGATCTGGGACTAGCAGGGGATACGCAGTATTTT

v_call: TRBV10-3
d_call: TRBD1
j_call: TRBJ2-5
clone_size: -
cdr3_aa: CAISVGTGQETQYF
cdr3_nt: TGTGCCATCAGTGTCGGGACAGGGCAAGAGACCCAGTACTTC

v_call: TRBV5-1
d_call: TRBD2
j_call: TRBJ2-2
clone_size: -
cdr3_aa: CASSLETSGGTRELFF
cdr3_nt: TGCGCCAGCAGCTTGGAAACTAGCGGGGGGACCCGGGAGCTGTTTTTT

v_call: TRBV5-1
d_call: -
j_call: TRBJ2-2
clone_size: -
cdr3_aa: CASSGHREITGELFF
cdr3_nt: TGCGCCAGCAGCGGGCACAGGGAAATCACCGGGGAGCTGTTTTTT

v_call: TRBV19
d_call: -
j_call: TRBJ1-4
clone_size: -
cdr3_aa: CASSIYSATNEKLFF
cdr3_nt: TGTGCCAGTAGTATTTACAGTGCAACTAATGAAAAACTGTTTTTT

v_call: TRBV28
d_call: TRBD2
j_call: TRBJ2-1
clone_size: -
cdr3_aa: CASSTQRGALYNEQFF
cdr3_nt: TGTGCCAGCAGTACCCAGCGGGGGGCCCTCTACAATGAGCAGTTCTTC

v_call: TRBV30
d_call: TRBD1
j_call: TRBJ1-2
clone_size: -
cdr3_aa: CAYRQGENYGYTF
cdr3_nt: TGTGCCTACCGACAGGGGGAAAACTATGGCTACACCTTC